These 29 T cell receptor beta chains were all obtained from the same sample, sequenced in a study of shared clonotypes between healthy human individuals. Assay: immunoSEQ multiplex PCR; the TCRdb copy retains only in-frame clones and omits some. This table has 2 million to 2.5 million clones, approximately 94% appearing once. The sequenced sample was naive CD4+ T cells sorted from blood. The subset is: CD45RA+ positively selected. Every receptor here comes from a man aged 18-30 years in good health.

This clone was found once. The J gene is TRBJ2-7, the V gene TRBV28; 8 nucleotides match TRBD1. There are 18 residues in the CDR3. Trimming removed 10 bases from V and 3 bases from J; junction bases left unmatched: 23. Germline V CDR1 and CDR2: MDHEN, SYDVKM. In nucleotides, the CDR3 is TGTGCCACCACGGGGGCGGGACAGGCCTTCTCCAACTACTACGAGCAGTACTTC. It yields the protein CATTGAGQAFSNYYEQYF.

With respect to this clone: The identical CDR3 is also encoded by other nucleotide sequences in the sample. V and J are TRBV12-5 and TRBJ1-1, with D perhaps matching TRBD1 (5 bases). Germline lookup yields CDR1 LGHNT and CDR2 FRNRAP. The CDR3 covers 14 residues. V gave up 6 bases and J gave up 1 base, with 12 bases separating them. CDR3 protein: CASGPGTENTEAFF. In DNA form, the CDR3 reads TGTGCTAGTGGCCCGGGGACCGAGAACACTGAAGCTTTCTTT.

This sequence joins TRBV29-1 and TRBJ2-7; 8 nucleotides agree with TRBD1. The germline V gene encodes CDR1 SQVTM and CDR2 ANQGSEA. This CDR3 is built from 14 residues. The ends lost 3 bases at V and 5 bases at J; junction bases unmatched: 9. The CDR3 region is CSVDYGTGPHEQYF. In DNA form, the CDR3 reads TGCAGCGTTGATTATGGGACAGGACCCCACGAGCAGTACTTC.

The rearrangement joins TRBV28 to TRBJ2-4; D unclear. Deletions cut 3 bases from V and 8 bases from J, with 14 bases between. This CDR3 is built from 14 residues. Germline lookup yields CDR1 MDHEN and CDR2 SYDVKM. The CDR3 here is CASSFSLKGYIQYF. The DNA of the CDR3 is TGTGCCAGCAGTTTTTCCCTCAAGGGATACATTCAGTACTTC.

The V gene is TRBV2, the J gene TRBJ1-1; D not resolved. Looked up from germline, CDR1 is SNHLY and CDR2 is FYNNEI. This CDR3 comprises 12 residues. The V and J ends lost 5 bases and 0 bases respectively, with 4 bases between them. The DNA for the CDR3 is TGTGCCAGCAGTTCAGTGAACACTGAAGCTTTCTTT. Protein product: CASSSVNTEAFF.

The chain uses TRBV4-1 and TRBJ2-7; 7 nucleotides match TRBD2. The CDR3 spans 16 residues. Losses at the gene ends were 0 bases for V and 3 bases for J; bases not matched to a gene: 8. Looked up from germline, CDR1 is MGHRA and CDR2 is YSYEKL. CDR3 region: CASSQDLAVPHYEQYF. The CDR3 bases are TGCGCCAGCAGCCAAGATCTAGCGGTTCCACACTACGAGCAGTACTTC.

This chain uses TRBV6-1 with TRBJ2-7, with TRBD1 matching 7 bases. Trimming at V came to 8 bases and at J to 1 base, leaving 5 bases not matched to a gene. Germline V gives CDR1 MNHNS, CDR2 SASEGT. The CDR3 sequence is 13 residues long. The CDR3 is CASDPGQSYEQYF. CDR3 DNA: TGTGCCAGCGATCCGGGACAGTCCTACGAGCAGTACTTC.

The chain recombines TRBV5-1 with TRBJ2-1; 7 bases align to TRBD2. The V segment lost 2 bases and the J segment 7 bases; nucleotides outside the gene matches: 12. The CDR3 length is 16 residues. Looked up from germline, CDR1 is SGHRS and CDR2 is YFSETQ. The CDR3, as DNA: TGCGCCAGCAGCTTCTTACCCCTAGCGGAAAAAAATGAGCAGTTCTTC. It translates to CASSFLPLAEKNEQFF.

The chain links TRBV2 to TRBJ2-5; D uncertain. CDR1 is SNHLY, CDR2 FYNNEI, per germline. The CDR3 contains 12 residues. V was trimmed by 4 bases and J by 2 bases, leaving 5 bases between them. The DNA for the CDR3 is TGTGCCAGCAGTGCACAGCAAGAGACCCAGTACTTC. It yields the protein CASSAQQETQYF.

This clone was picked up a small number of times. The rearrangement joins TRBV19 to TRBJ2-2; 8 bases fit TRBD1. Germline loops: CDR1 LNHDA, CDR2 SQIVND (reference sequence). The CDR3 has 16 residues. V gave up 2 bases and J gave up 4 bases; unmatched junction bases: 6. The CDR3 nucleotides are TGTGCCAGTAGTATAATTGGACAGGGTCTCACCGGGGAGCTGTTTTTT. Protein product: CASSIIGQGLTGELFF.

V and J are TRBV9 and TRBJ2-7; D remains unclear. V shed 0 bases and J shed 0 bases, with 13 bases lying between them. CDR3 length: 16 residues. CDR1 and CDR2 (germline): SGDLS, YYNGEE. Here the CDR3 reads CASSVGLGRSSYEQYF. For the CDR3, the DNA is TGTGCCAGCAGCGTAGGATTGGGCCGTAGCTCCTACGAGCAGTACTTC.

This chain connects TRBV23-1 to TRBJ1-6, with no clear D. TRBV23-1 is placed among ORFs of uncertain function. The length of the CDR3 is 15 residues. V lost 7 bases and J lost 8, with 18 bases in between. CDR3 sequence: CASKPARCEDSPLHF. CDR3 nucleotides: TGCGCCAGCAAACCGGCGAGGTGTGAGGATTCACCCCTCCACTTT.

Only one count was recorded for this clone. The rearrangement links TRBV11-2 to TRBJ2-3; 9 bases align to TRBD1. Germline values: CDR1 SGHAT, CDR2 FQNNGV. The length of the CDR3 is 16 residues. The V and J ends lost 6 bases and 4 bases, in that order; junction bases with no gene match: 11. The DNA for the CDR3 is TGTGCCAGCAGACCCACCGGGACAGGGCTCCCAGATACGCAGTATTTT. Amino acid sequence: CASRPTGTGLPDTQYF.

J is TRBJ1-1 and V is TRBV7-2, with TRBD1 matching 9 bases. The V gene end was trimmed by 4 bases and the J gene end by 1 base; junction bases not matched to a gene: 7. The CDR3 length is 16 residues. Germline CDR1 is SGHTA and CDR2 is FQGNSA. CDR3 nucleotide sequence: TGTGCCAGCAGCTCCGGGACAGGGTCGGGGAACACTGAAGCTTTCTTT. This sequence encodes CASSSGTGSGNTEAFF.

The chain uses TRBV6-1 and TRBJ2-1; weak D call: TRBD2 (5 bases). The CDR3 is 14 amino acids. The germline V and J ends were trimmed by 7 bases and 9 bases, with 19 bases remaining between them. Germline V gives CDR1 MNHNS, CDR2 SASEGT. CDR3 coding DNA: TGTGCCAGCAATGGTGTAGCGCAGGTGCCTGAGCAGTTCTTC. Translating it yields CASNGVAQVPEQFF.

The sample holds one count of this clone. This chain links TRBV30 with TRBJ2-5; weak D call: TRBD2 (5 bases). This CDR3 has 15 amino acids. V was pared by 0 bases and J by 7 bases, with 18 bases between. Germline V lookup: CDR1 GTSNPN, CDR2 SVGIG (reference sequence). This CDR3 is CAWSVPTSGPGTQYF. As DNA, the CDR3 is TGTGCCTGGAGTGTACCAACTAGTGGTCCGGGGACCCAGTACTTC.

Points on this clone: One end of the junction is discordant with germline, which a read error may explain. This chain links TRBV5-4 with TRBJ2-3; 8 bases align to TRBD2. Germline CDR1 reads SGHNT; CDR2 reads YYREEE (reference sequence). This CDR3 has 15 residues. DNA of the CDR3: TGTGCCAGCACCTTGGGTAGCGGGGACACAGATACGCAGTATTTT. Protein sequence: CASTLGSGDTDTQYF.

This chain connects TRBV15 to TRBJ1-4; 9 bases align to TRBD1. Looked up from germline, CDR1 is LNHNV and CDR2 is YYDKDF (reference sequence). The CDR3 covers 14 residues. Unmatched junction bases numbered 1, after V lost 4 bases and J lost 4 bases. CDR3: CATSMDRGNEKLFF. The CDR3 DNA sequence: TGTGCCACCAGCATGGACAGGGGTAATGAAAAACTGTTTTTT.

The chain uses TRBV28 and TRBJ2-7; D not resolved. Per germline, CDR1 MDHEN and CDR2 SYDVKM. V was pared by 6 bases and J by 2 bases, with 14 bases between. The CDR3 runs 14 residues. Written as DNA, the CDR3 is TGTGCCAGCAGCCATCCCGATTATACCTACGAGCAGTACTTC. It translates to CASSHPDYTYEQYF.

The CDR3 protein is CASSRDGESTDTQYF. In nucleotides, the CDR3 is TGTGCCAGCAGCCGGGACGGAGAAAGCACAGATACGCAGTATTTT. The chain is built from TRBV7-2 and TRBJ2-3, with D perhaps being TRBD1 or TRBD2 (5 bases each). This CDR3 has 15 residues. Per germline, CDR1 SGHTA and CDR2 FQGNSA. V was clipped by 5 bases and J by 0 bases, with 12 bases between them.

The gene calls are TRBV6-5 and TRBJ1-1, with TRBD1 matching 7 bases. The CDR3 is 15 amino acids. V lost 6 bases and J lost 3; bases outside the gene matches: 10. Germline V gives CDR1 MNHEY, CDR2 SVGAGI. DNA of the CDR3: TGTGCCAGCAGCCGAGGGGGCGCGGGGGACACTGAAGCTTTCTTT. Protein product: CASSRGGAGDTEAFF.

The chain uses TRBV6-1 and TRBJ1-1, with D unresolved. CDR3 length: 14 amino acids. Germline V gene lookup returns CDR1 MNHNS and CDR2 SASEGT. The V end was cut by 7 bases, the J end by 1 base, with 13 bases between. Here the CDR3 reads CASTVTAQNTEAFF. The CDR3 nucleotides are TGTGCCAGCACCGTCACGGCTCAGAACACTGAAGCTTTCTTT.

This clone was seen more than once but under ten times. In the same sample, other DNA sequences code for this CDR3. The V and J genes are TRBV5-1 and TRBJ2-1, with D maybe TRBD1 (6 bases). The CDR3 sequence is 13 residues long. The germline V gene has CDR1 SGHRS and CDR2 YFSETQ. Trimming took off 0 bases at V and 5 bases at J, with 6 bases between the two ends. CDR3 DNA: TGCGCCAGCAGCTTGGGACAGGACAATGAGCAGTTCTTC. Residues: CASSLGQDNEQFF.

This chain connects TRBV5-6 to TRBJ2-3; D perhaps matches TRBD2 (5 bases). The germline CDR1 and CDR2 sequences are SGHDT and YYEEEE. The CDR3 has 14 residues. V was cut by 1 base and J by 1 base, with 7 bases left in between. In DNA form, the CDR3 reads TGTGCCAGCAGCTTGACAGCGGGCACAGATACGCAGTATTTT. It yields the protein CASSLTAGTDTQYF.

The rearrangement links TRBV19 to TRBJ2-7, with 9 bases identical to TRBD1. CDR3 length: 15 residues. Germline V gene sequence: CDR1 LNHDA, CDR2 SQIVND (reference sequence). V lost 0 bases and J lost 2; bases outside the gene matches: 2. The CDR3 spells CASSIDGTGTYEQYF. CDR3 sequence (DNA): TGTGCCAGTAGTATAGACGGGACAGGGACCTACGAGCAGTACTTC.

The genes are TRBV6-6 and TRBJ1-1; D unresolved. Trimming stripped 6 bases from V and 5 bases from J, with 16 bases between. The CDR3 extends over 14 amino acids. From germline, CDR1 is MNHNY and CDR2 SVGAGI (reference sequence). The CDR3 protein is CASSPPLSGTEAFF. The CDR3 nucleotides read TGTGCCAGCAGCCCCCCGTTATCGGGAACTGAAGCTTTCTTT.

This chain connects TRBV6-5 to TRBJ2-5; 9 bases map to TRBD1. The CDR3 totals 15 residues. The V segment lost 7 bases and the J segment 2 bases; nucleotides outside the gene matches: 8. Germline V CDR1 and CDR2: MNHEY, SVGAGI. The CDR3 coding sequence is TGTGCCAGCAACACGGGACAGGGCCCGCAAGAGACCCAGTACTTC. Protein sequence: CASNTGQGPQETQYF.

This clone was counted once. The chain uses TRBV15 and TRBJ2-4; a weak D match, TRBD1 (5 bases). Looked up from germline, CDR1 is LNHNV and CDR2 is YYDKDF (reference sequence). V lost 2 bases to trimming and J lost 7 bases, with 12 bases between them. The CDR3 has 14 residues. The CDR3 reads CATSRPGKGNIQYF. Here the CDR3 DNA reads TGTGCCACCAGCAGACCAGGGAAGGGGAACATTCAGTACTTC.

The chain combines TRBV19 with TRBJ2-5; D is possibly TRBD1 (6 bases). This CDR3 contains 13 residues. The germline V gene encodes CDR1 LNHDA and CDR2 SQIVND (reference sequence). Trimming left V 8 bases short and J 1 base short, with 11 bases between. This chain's CDR3 is CASQGQSQETQYF. The DNA for the CDR3 is TGTGCCAGTCAAGGACAGTCCCAAGAGACCCAGTACTTC.